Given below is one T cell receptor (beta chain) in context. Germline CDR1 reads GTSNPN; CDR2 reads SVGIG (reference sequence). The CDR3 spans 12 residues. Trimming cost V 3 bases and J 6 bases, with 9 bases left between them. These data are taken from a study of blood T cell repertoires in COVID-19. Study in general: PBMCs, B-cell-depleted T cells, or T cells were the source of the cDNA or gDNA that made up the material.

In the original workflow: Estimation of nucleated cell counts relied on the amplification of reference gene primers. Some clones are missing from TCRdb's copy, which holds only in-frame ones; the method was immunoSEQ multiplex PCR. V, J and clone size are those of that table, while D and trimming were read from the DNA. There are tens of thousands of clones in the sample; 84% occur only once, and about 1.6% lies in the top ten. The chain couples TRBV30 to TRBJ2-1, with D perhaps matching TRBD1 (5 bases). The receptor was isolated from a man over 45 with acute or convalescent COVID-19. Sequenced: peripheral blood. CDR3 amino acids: CAWSVQGNEQFF. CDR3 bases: TGTGCCTGGAGCGTGCAGGGCAATGAGCAGTTCTTC.